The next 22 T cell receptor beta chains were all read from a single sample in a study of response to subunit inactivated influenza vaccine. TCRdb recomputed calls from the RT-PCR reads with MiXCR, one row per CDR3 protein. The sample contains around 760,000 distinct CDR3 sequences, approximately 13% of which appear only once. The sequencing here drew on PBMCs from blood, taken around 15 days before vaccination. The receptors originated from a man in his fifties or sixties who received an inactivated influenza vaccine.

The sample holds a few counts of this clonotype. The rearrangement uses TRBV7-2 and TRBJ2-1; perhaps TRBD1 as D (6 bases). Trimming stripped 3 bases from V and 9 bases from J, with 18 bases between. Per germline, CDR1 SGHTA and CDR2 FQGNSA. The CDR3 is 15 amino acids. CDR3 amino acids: CASSFGTRLLGEQFF. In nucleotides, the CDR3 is TGTGCCAGCAGCTTCGGGACACGGCTCCTGGGTGAGCAGTTCTTC.

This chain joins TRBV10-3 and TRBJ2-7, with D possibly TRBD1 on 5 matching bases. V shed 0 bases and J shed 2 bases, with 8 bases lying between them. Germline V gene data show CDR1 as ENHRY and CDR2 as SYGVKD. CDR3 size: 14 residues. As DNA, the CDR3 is TGTGCCATCAGTGAGTCGTCCAGGGCCTACGAGCAGTACTTC. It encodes CAISESSRAYEQYF.

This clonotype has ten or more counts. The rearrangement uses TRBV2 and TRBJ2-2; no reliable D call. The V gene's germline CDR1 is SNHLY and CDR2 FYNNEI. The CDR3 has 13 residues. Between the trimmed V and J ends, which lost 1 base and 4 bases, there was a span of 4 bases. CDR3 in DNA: TGTGCCAGCAGTGAAGGGGGCACCGGGGAGCTGTTTTTT. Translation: CASSEGGTGELFF.

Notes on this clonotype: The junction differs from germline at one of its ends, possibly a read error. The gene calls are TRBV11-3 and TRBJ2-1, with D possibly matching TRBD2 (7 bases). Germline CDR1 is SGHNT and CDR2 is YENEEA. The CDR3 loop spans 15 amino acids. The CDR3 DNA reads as TGTGCCGGCAGCTCCGGGGGGCTGGCGGAGAGCGAGCAGTTCTTC. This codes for CAGSSGGLAESEQFF.

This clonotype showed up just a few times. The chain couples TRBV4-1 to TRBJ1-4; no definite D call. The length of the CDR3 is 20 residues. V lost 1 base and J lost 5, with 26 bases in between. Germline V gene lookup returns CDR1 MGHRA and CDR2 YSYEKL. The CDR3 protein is CASSQAQFLSLLARNEKLFF. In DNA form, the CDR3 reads TGCGCCAGCAGCCAAGCACAATTCTTAAGCCTCCTGGCGCGGAATGAAAAACTGTTTTTT.

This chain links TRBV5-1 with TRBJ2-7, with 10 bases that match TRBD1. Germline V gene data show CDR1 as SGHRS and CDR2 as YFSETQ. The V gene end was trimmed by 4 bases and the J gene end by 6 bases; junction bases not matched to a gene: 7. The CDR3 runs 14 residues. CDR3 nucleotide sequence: TGCGCCAGCAGCACGGACAGGGGGACGTCCGAGCAGTACTTC. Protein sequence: CASSTDRGTSEQYF.

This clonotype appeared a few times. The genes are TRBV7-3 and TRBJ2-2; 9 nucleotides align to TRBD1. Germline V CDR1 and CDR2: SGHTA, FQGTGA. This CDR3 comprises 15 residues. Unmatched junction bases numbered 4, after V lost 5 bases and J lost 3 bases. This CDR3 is CASSKQGADTGELFF. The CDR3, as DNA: TGTGCCAGCAGCAAACAGGGGGCGGACACCGGGGAGCTGTTTTTT.

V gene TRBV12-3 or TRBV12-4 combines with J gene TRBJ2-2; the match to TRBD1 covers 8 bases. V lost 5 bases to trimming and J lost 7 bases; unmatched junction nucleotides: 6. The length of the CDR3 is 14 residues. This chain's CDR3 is CASSSQGARGELFF. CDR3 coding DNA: TGTGCCAGCAGTAGCCAGGGGGCGCGCGGGGAGCTGTTTTTT.

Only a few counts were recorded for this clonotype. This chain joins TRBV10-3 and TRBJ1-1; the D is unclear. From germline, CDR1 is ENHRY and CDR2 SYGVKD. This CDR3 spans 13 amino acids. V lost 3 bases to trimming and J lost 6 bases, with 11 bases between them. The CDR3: CAISEGRGAEAFF. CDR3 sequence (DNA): TGTGCCATCAGTGAAGGACGGGGAGCTGAAGCTTTCTTT.

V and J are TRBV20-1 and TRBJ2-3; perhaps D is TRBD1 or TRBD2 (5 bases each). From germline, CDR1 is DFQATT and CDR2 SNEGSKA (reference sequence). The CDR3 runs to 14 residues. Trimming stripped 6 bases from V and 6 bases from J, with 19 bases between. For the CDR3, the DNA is TGCAGTGCCCAAGCCGGGACCGCACGGGATACGCAGTATTTT. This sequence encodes CSAQAGTARDTQYF.

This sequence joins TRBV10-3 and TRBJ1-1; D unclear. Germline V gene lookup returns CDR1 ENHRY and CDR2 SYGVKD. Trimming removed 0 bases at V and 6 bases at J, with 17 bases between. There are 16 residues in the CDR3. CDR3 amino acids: CAISESGGTTGAEAFF. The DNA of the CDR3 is TGTGCCATCAGTGAGTCTGGAGGAACGACGGGCGCTGAAGCTTTCTTT.

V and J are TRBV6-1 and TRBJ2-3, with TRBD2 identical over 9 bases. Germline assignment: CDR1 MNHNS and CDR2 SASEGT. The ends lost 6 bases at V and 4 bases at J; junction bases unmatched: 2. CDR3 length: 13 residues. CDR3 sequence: CASRSGGPDTQYF. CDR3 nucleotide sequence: TGTGCCAGCAGAAGCGGGGGGCCAGATACGCAGTATTTT.

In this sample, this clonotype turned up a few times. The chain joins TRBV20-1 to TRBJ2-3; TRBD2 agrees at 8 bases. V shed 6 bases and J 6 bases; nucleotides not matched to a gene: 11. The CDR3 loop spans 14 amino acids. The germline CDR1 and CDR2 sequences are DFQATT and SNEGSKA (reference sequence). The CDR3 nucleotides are TGCAGTGCCTCATGGGCGGGGGGTCTCGATACGCAGTATTTT. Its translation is CSASWAGGLDTQYF.

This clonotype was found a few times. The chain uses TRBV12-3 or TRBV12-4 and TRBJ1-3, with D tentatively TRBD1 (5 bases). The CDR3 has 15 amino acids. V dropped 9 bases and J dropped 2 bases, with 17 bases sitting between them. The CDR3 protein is CASSWNVGAGNTIYF. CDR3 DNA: TGTGCCAGTAGCTGGAACGTGGGGGCTGGAAACACCATATATTTT.

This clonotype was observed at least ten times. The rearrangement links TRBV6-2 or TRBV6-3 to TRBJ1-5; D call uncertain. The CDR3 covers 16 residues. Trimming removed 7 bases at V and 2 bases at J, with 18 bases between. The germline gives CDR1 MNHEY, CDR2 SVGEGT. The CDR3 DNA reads TGTGCCAGCAAACAAGGAGAGGGCGTCGGCAATCAGCCCCAGCATTTT. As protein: CASKQGEGVGNQPQHF.

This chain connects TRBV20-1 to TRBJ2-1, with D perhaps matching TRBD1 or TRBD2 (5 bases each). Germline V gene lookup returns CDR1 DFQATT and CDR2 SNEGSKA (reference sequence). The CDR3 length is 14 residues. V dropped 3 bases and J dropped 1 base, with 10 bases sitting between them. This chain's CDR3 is CSAREAGSYNEQFF. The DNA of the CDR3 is TGCAGTGCTAGGGAGGCAGGGTCCTACAATGAGCAGTTCTTC.

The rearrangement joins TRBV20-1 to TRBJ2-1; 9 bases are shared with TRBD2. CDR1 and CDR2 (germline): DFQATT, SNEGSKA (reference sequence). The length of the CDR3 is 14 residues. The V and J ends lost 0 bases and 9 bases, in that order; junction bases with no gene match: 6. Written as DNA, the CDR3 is TGCAGTGCTAGAGAAGGCGGGAGGGCCGGTGAGCAGTTCTTC. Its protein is CSAREGGRAGEQFF.

CDR3 bases: TGTGCCAGCAGCTCAAACAGGGGGAGCACAGATACGCAGTATTTT. It is translated as CASSSNRGSTDTQYF. This sequence joins TRBV7-2 and TRBJ2-3; 8 bases are a match to TRBD1. The CDR3 length is 15 residues. Germline V gene lookup returns CDR1 SGHTA and CDR2 FQGNSA. The V and J ends lost 4 bases and 0 bases, in that order; junction bases with no gene match: 3. Based on the CDR3 plus reference TRBV7-2 and TRBJ2-3, the full variable domain is GAGVSQSPSNKVTEKGKDVELRCDPISGHTALYWYRQSLGQGLEFLIYFQGNSAPDKSGLPSDRFSAERTGGSVSTLTIQRTQQEDSAVYLCASSSNRGSTDTQYFGPGTRLTVL.

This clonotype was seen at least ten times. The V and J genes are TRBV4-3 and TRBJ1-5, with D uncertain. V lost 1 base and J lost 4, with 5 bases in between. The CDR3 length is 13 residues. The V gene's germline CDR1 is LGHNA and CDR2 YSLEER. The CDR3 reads CASSQGKNQPQHF. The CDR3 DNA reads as TGCGCCAGCAGCCAAGGGAAGAATCAGCCCCAGCATTTT.

The CDR3 nucleotides are TGTGCCAGCGCGAGTATTCGGTATGGCTACACCTTC. Translation: CASASIRYGYTF. This chain connects TRBV12-3 or TRBV12-4 to TRBJ1-2; D call uncertain. Trimming took 8 bases from V and 5 from J, leaving 12 bases between them. CDR3 length: 12 residues.

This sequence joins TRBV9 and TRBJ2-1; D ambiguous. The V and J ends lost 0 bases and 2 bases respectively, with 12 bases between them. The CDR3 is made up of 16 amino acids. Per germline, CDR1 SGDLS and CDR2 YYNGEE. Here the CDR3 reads CASSVGSTGPYNEQFF. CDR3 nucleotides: TGTGCCAGCAGCGTAGGTTCTACCGGGCCCTACAATGAGCAGTTCTTC. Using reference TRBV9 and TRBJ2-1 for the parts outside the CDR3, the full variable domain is DSGVTQTPKHLITATGQRVTLRCSPRSGDLSVYWYQQSLDQGLQFLIQYYNGEERAKGNILERFSAQQFPDLHSELNLSSLELGDSALYFCASSVGSTGPYNEQFFGPGTRLTVL.

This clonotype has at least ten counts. The CDR3 protein is CASSLGSGAVGNEQFF. CDR3 DNA sequence: TGTGCCAGCAGTTTGGGTTCCGGCGCAGTTGGCAATGAGCAGTTCTTC. The genes are TRBV12-3 or TRBV12-4 and TRBJ2-1; D gene uncertain. Trimming took 3 bases from V and 6 from J, leaving 18 bases between them. This CDR3 is 16 amino acids long.